Following are 9 T cell receptor beta chains from one sample sequenced in a study of T cell responses to AZD1222 COVID-19 vaccine. Data came from immunoSEQ multiplex PCR; TCRdb stores just in-frame clones and leaves some out. In the table there are 90,000 to 130,000 clones, 86% of which are singletons. The specimen was peripheral blood, collected on day 0 of AZD1222 vaccination. The receptors here all came from an adult in good health.

The rearrangement links TRBV3-1 (or the pseudogene TRBV3-2) to TRBJ1-2; TRBD1 agrees at 7 bases. This CDR3 region has 14 residues. Germline loops: CDR1 LGHDT, CDR2 YNNKEL (reference sequence). The V segment lost 2 bases and the J segment 4 bases; nucleotides outside the gene matches: 4. The CDR3 is CASSQTGVTYGYTF. The CDR3 nucleotides read TGTGCCAGCAGCCAAACAGGGGTCACCTATGGCTACACCTTC.

The chain has TRBV6-5 and TRBJ2-3; D unresolved. There are 12 residues in the CDR3. Germline assignment: CDR1 MNHEY and CDR2 SVGAGI. Trimming took 11 bases from V and 1 from J, leaving 10 bases between them. The CDR3 DNA is TGTGCCCCGCCACTATGCACAGATACGCAGTATTTT. Its protein is CAPPLCTDTQYF.

The V and J genes are TRBV5-1 and TRBJ2-2; no clear D gene. With 4 bases removed from V and 5 bases from J, the gap between germline ends came to 15 bases. CDR3 length: 15 amino acids. Germline V gives CDR1 SGHRS, CDR2 YFSETQ. The DNA for the CDR3 is TGCGCCAGCAGCGAGAGGACGATCGGTACCGGGGAGCTGTTTTTT. Its translation: CASSERTIGTGELFF.

The rearrangement links TRBV30 to TRBJ1-6; 8 nucleotides align to TRBD1. Germline values: CDR1 GTSNPN, CDR2 SVGIG (reference sequence). The trim removed 3 bases at V and 4 bases at J, leaving 8 bases unmatched. The CDR3 spans 16 residues. CDR3 in DNA: TGTGCCTGGAGGGATGGACAGGGAGCTTATAATTCACCCCTCCACTTT. Translated: CAWRDGQGAYNSPLHF. The full variable domain, completed using reference TRBV30 and TRBJ1-6, is SQTIHQWPATLVQPVGSPLSLECTVEGTSNPNLYWYRQAAGRGLQLLFYSVGIGQISSEVPQNLSASRPQDRQFILSSKKLLLSDSGFYLCAWRDGQGAYNSPLHFGNGTRLTVT.

This sequence joins TRBV18 and TRBJ2-3, with TRBD2 matching 9 bases. CDR1 and CDR2 (germline): KGHSH, LQKENI. The V segment lost 7 bases and the J segment 6 bases; nucleotides outside the gene matches: 5. The CDR3 sequence is 13 residues long. CDR3 sequence: CASFSGGPDTQYF. The CDR3 DNA follows: TGTGCCAGCTTTAGCGGGGGCCCCGATACGCAGTATTTT.

The V gene is TRBV24-1, the J gene TRBJ1-6, with 8 bases lining up with TRBD1. The length of the CDR3 is 16 residues. The trim removed 7 bases at V and 4 bases at J, leaving 8 bases unmatched. Germline V CDR1 and CDR2: KGHDR, SFDVKD. The CDR3 DNA sequence: TGTGCCACCAGATCCGACAGGGGCCCTTATAATTCACCCCTCCACTTT. Amino acids: CATRSDRGPYNSPLHF.

V is TRBV2 and J is TRBJ2-7, with unresolved D. The V gene lost 5 bases and the J gene lost 3 bases, with 14 bases spanning the gap. The CDR3 loop spans 14 amino acids. Germline assignment: CDR1 SNHLY and CDR2 FYNNEI. CDR3 sequence: CASSLTYLHYEQYF. The CDR3 DNA reads TGTGCCAGCAGTCTCACCTATCTCCACTACGAGCAGTACTTC.

The gene calls are TRBV4-3 and TRBJ2-5; TRBD2 matches 9 bases. The length of the CDR3 is 14 residues. With 4 bases clipped from V and 3 bases from J, the junction kept 3 bases outside the gene matches. CDR1 and CDR2 (germline): LGHNA, YSLEER. In DNA form, the CDR3 reads TGCGCCAGCAGCCGGTTAGCGGGGGAAGAGACCCAGTACTTC. Amino acid sequence: CASSRLAGEETQYF.

The chain combines TRBV2 with TRBJ1-1; 10 nucleotides align to TRBD1. V shed 5 bases, J shed 1 base, and the junction held 1 base outside the gene matches. CDR3 length equals 14 residues. Germline CDR1 and CDR2: SNHLY and FYNNEI. The CDR3 DNA reads TGTGCCAGCAGTAGGGACAGGGGGAACACTGAAGCTTTCTTT. This codes for CASSRDRGNTEAFF.